Shown below are 16 T cell receptor beta chains from a single sample sequenced in a study of blood T cell repertoires in COVID-19. Repertoires were generated with immunoSEQ multiplex PCR, while TCRdb's copy carries only in-frame clones and drops some. The sample consists of around 300,000 clones, about 90% of them appearing once. Specimen: PBMCs or T cells enriched from blood (not recorded which). All receptors come from a woman under 40 who had recovered from COVID-19.

This clone was counted once. This chain's CDR3 is CASSTGGVDGYTF. The CDR3 nucleotides read TGTGCCAGTAGTACAGGGGGAGTGGATGGCTACACCTTC. The rearrangement joins TRBV19 to TRBJ1-2; 7 bases agree with TRBD1. Trimming cost V 4 bases and J 6 bases; bases outside gene matches: 5. This CDR3 is 13 amino acids long. Germline CDR1 and CDR2: LNHDA and SQIVND (reference sequence).

This rearrangement joins TRBV6-2 or TRBV6-3 to TRBJ1-6; no clear D. Germline CDR1 MNHEY, CDR2 SVGEGT. The CDR3 runs to 12 residues. V lost 6 bases and J lost 7, with 7 bases in between. The CDR3 DNA follows: TGTGCCAGCAGCCGCGCCAATTCACCCCTCCACTTT. Translated, it gives CASSRANSPLHF.

V gene TRBV7-9 combines with J gene TRBJ1-1; tentative D call: TRBD1 (6 bases). CDR3 length: 15 residues. Germline lookup yields CDR1 SEHNR and CDR2 FQNEAQ (reference sequence). Trimming pared 3 bases from V and 1 base from J, leaving 12 bases between. For the CDR3, the DNA is TGTGCCAGCAGCTTTCGGCAGGGGACGAACACTGAAGCTTTCTTT. It specifies CASSFRQGTNTEAFF.

The chain recombines TRBV15 with TRBJ2-7, with D perhaps TRBD2 (6 bases). This CDR3 region has 15 residues. V was cut by 0 bases and J by 3 bases, with 12 bases left in between. Germline V gene data show CDR1 as LNHNV and CDR2 as YYDKDF (reference sequence). CDR3 DNA sequence: TGTGCCACCAGCAGAGACCAGGGAGGATACTACGAGCAGTACTTC. Its translation: CATSRDQGGYYEQYF.

This sequence joins TRBV19 and TRBJ2-5; no clear D gene. The CDR3 consists of 14 residues. Trimming removed 4 bases from V and 5 bases from J, with 14 bases in between. Germline CDR1 LNHDA, CDR2 SQIVND (reference sequence). The CDR3 region has the DNA TGTGCCAGTAGTAGGCAGTTCACCTCCGAGACCCAGTACTTC. Translated, it gives CASSRQFTSETQYF. The variable domain in full, completed from reference TRBV19 and TRBJ2-5, reads DGGITQSPKYLFRKEGQNVTLSCEQNLNHDAMYWYRQDPGQGLRLIYYSQIVNDFQKGDIAEGYSVSREKKESFPLTVTSAQKNPTAFYLCASSRQFTSETQYFGPGTRLLVL.

The sample holds a few counts of this clone. V and J are TRBV6-2 or TRBV6-3 and TRBJ1-2; D uncertain. The length of the CDR3 is 13 residues. The V gene's germline CDR1 is MNHEY and CDR2 SVGEGT. The V end was cut by 2 bases, the J end by 5 bases, with 9 bases between. The CDR3 nucleotides are TGTGCCAGCAGTTACAGGATACTATATGGCTACACCTTC. This gives the protein CASSYRILYGYTF.

This sequence joins TRBV2 and TRBJ1-1; 7 bases map to TRBD1. The germline gives CDR1 SNHLY, CDR2 FYNNEI. The CDR3 sequence is 15 residues long. With 8 bases clipped from V and 0 bases from J, the junction kept 9 bases outside the gene matches. In DNA, the CDR3 is TGTGCCAGCTACAAGGGGGCGAGTTTGAACACTGAAGCTTTCTTT. Protein product: CASYKGASLNTEAFF. The whole variable domain, remainder taken from reference TRBV2 and TRBJ1-1, is EPEVTQTPSHQVTQMGQEVILRCVPISNHLYFYWYRQILGQKVEFLVSFYNNEISEKSEIFDDQFSVERPDGSNFTLKIRSTKLEDSAMYFCASYKGASLNTEAFFGQGTRLTVV.

This clone showed up just once. The chain recombines TRBV27 with TRBJ2-3, with D unresolved. CDR1 and CDR2 (germline): MNHEY, SMNVEV (reference sequence). This CDR3 comprises 16 residues. Trimming cost V 3 bases and J 8 bases, with 21 bases left between them. The CDR3 DNA sequence: TGTGCCAGCAGTTTGTGGGCCGTAGAGTCTTTTGGTACGCAGTATTTT. It translates to CASSLWAVESFGTQYF.

The rearrangement uses TRBV7-9 and TRBJ1-1, with no clear D. CDR1 is SEHNR and CDR2 is FQNEAQ in the germline V gene (reference sequence). The ends were cut back, 5 bases at V and 4 bases at J, with 11 bases in the middle. The CDR3 covers 13 residues. CDR3 in amino acids: CASSIRGITEAFF. Here the CDR3 DNA reads TGTGCCAGCAGCATCCGGGGAATCACTGAAGCTTTCTTT.

The rearrangement links TRBV7-2 to TRBJ2-2, with 9 bases that match TRBD2. V gave up 5 bases and J gave up 6 bases; unmatched junction bases: 13. This CDR3 is built from 17 residues. Per the germline V gene, CDR1 is SGHTA and CDR2 is FQGNSA. The CDR3 sequence: CASSHVEVAGVSGELFF. The CDR3 coding sequence is TGTGCCAGCAGCCACGTTGAGGTAGCGGGAGTGTCCGGGGAGCTGTTTTTT.

The chain has TRBV4-1 and TRBJ2-2; 7 bases are shared with TRBD2. The CDR3 is 15 amino acids. CDR1 is MGHRA, CDR2 YSYEKL, per germline. V gave up 3 bases and J gave up 5 bases; unmatched junction bases: 6. CDR3 nucleotides: TGCGCCAGCAGCCATCCGCGGGAGCGTACCGGGGAGCTGTTTTTT. Its protein product is CASSHPRERTGELFF.

The V call is TRBV27, the J call TRBJ1-3, with D possibly being TRBD1 (6 bases). The CDR3 has 16 residues. Germline loops: CDR1 MNHEY, CDR2 SMNVEV (reference sequence). With 5 bases removed from V and 0 bases from J, the gap between germline ends came to 14 bases. CDR3 protein: CASSRLTGNSGNTIYF. CDR3 bases: TGTGCCAGCAGTCGACTCACAGGGAACTCTGGAAACACCATATATTTT.

The CDR3, as DNA: TGTGCCAGCAGCCCGGTCGTCATGGGAGAGAACCAAGGAGAGACCCAGTACTTC. This codes for CASSPVVMGENQGETQYF. This rearrangement joins TRBV4-2 to TRBJ2-5; perhaps TRBD2 as D (5 bases). Trimming left V 4 bases short and J 4 bases short, with 25 bases between. The germline CDR1 and CDR2 sequences are LGHNA and YNFKEQ. CDR3 length equals 18 residues.

The rearrangement links TRBV3-1 (or the pseudogene TRBV3-2) to TRBJ1-1; TRBD1 matches at 8 bases. V trimming: 8 bases; J trimming: 6 bases; junction bases outside the gene matches: 11. Germline CDR1 is LGHDT and CDR2 is YNNKEL (reference sequence). The CDR3 runs to 14 residues. The CDR3 nucleotides are TGTGCCAGCCTGTGGACAGGGCTTGTTTCTGAAGCTTTCTTT. Translation: CASLWTGLVSEAFF.

The gene calls are TRBV19 and TRBJ2-2, with D tentatively TRBD2 (5 bases). V lost 1 base to trimming and J lost 6 bases, with 12 bases between them. From germline, CDR1 is LNHDA and CDR2 SQIVND (reference sequence). This CDR3 region has 15 residues. The CDR3 region has the DNA TGTGCCAGTAGTATAGTTATGAGGGAGTCCGGGGAGCTGTTTTTT. Translated, it gives CASSIVMRESGELFF.

CDR3 protein: CASSFWSGRDEQYF. The CDR3 nucleotides are TGCGCCAGCAGCTTTTGGAGCGGGAGAGACGAGCAGTACTTC. The genes are TRBV5-1 and TRBJ2-7, with 8 bases aligning to TRBD2. Germline assignment: CDR1 SGHRS and CDR2 YFSETQ. Trimming at V came to 2 bases and at J to 5 bases, leaving 6 bases not matched to a gene. The CDR3 contains 14 residues.